This T cell receptor (beta chain) was profiled in a study of a mutant IDH1 vaccine in newly diagnosed glioma (TCRdb year 2021). In the study overall: Vaccination began 4-6 weeks after radiotherapy alone, or alongside temozolomide cycles in the chemotherapy-containing groups. Peripheral blood was collected at six visits: V03 (baseline), V05, V07, V10, V12 and V13. Before enrollment, patients had received standard therapy of radiotherapy alone, temozolomide alone, or radiochemotherapy with temozolomide; most received the combination. Longitudinal TCRB deep sequencing was done for some 26 treated patients, wherever samples were available for exploratory analyses. Of the approximately 29 treated patients, around 62% were male and roughly 40% were female, and a mean age of approximately 40 years was recorded. Visit V12 was the week-35 safety follow-up and visit V13 was the week-47 end of study.

The study at large found these results: Pseudoprogression seemed to be unrelated to changes in the top peripheral T cell clonotypes found by TCRB sequencing. The authors noted that analyses of patient blood samples could not be reproduced because of sample limitations. Vaccine-induced immune responses across multiple MHC alleles were detected in about 93% of patients. PBMC samples for TCRB deep sequencing were selected based on availability.

There are a few counts of this clone. No cognate antigen has been identified for it. No much larger clonotype is one base removed from it; base qualities were not supplied. From its cysteine to its phenylalanine, the CDR3 spans 14 amino acids. The read is trimmed to its CDR3 DNA, 42 bases read in frame from base 1. V is clipped by 5 bases and J by 4 bases, and the sequence between their germline boundaries is 14 bases long. The germline V gene sets CDR1 to SGHAT and CDR2 to FQNNGV. This specimen's time point label, per the study, means: week 35, safety follow-up. Every vaccine dose consisted of 300 ug of a 20-mer mutant IDH1 peptide in Montanide, administered subcutaneously together with topical imiquimod. Eight vaccinations were administered to patients in weeks 1, 3, 5, 7, 11, 15, 19 and 23, corresponding to visits V03 through V10. The donors had newly diagnosed IDH1-mutant astrocytomas of WHO grade 3 or 4 that showed loss of nuclear ATRX. The samples were drawn from NOA16, a multicentre, single-arm, open-label phase I trial in Germany that tested a mutant IDH1 peptide vaccine in humans for the first time. Genomic DNA for TCRB sequencing was extracted from EDTA blood using the DNeasy Blood and Tissue Kit.

The receptor library was made with the immunoSEQ multiplex PCR assay. The hsTCRB Kit was used according to the manufacturer's protocol to amplify rearranged TCR beta chain sequences. TCRB libraries were sequenced on an Illumina MiSeq. As for the authors' bioinformatics: Demultiplexing, trimming and gene mapping were performed with the kit vendor's proprietary platform. In TCRdb, the immuneACCESS table is reduced to in-frame sequences with V and J assigned. These tables do not hold every clone; where another copy was compared, an unresolved V gene accounts for under half, and the others remain unexplained. Clonal size and the V and J genes are those of that table, whereas D and trimming came from the DNA. For this sample the table gives approximately 50,000 clones, of which 76% were detected only once. The ten largest make up 12% of the sample.

The chain uses TRBV11-2 and TRBJ1-1; the D gene is perhaps TRBD1, on 5 matching bases. The source of this sequence is a man aged 40-50 years with glioma. This specimen consisted of PBMCs, obtained from a glioma patient whose treatment included an IDH1 peptide vaccine. The sequence in DNA is TGTGCCAGCAGCCATCAGGGCCCAGGCACTGAAGCTTTCTTT. Translated, this is CASSHQGPGTEAFF.